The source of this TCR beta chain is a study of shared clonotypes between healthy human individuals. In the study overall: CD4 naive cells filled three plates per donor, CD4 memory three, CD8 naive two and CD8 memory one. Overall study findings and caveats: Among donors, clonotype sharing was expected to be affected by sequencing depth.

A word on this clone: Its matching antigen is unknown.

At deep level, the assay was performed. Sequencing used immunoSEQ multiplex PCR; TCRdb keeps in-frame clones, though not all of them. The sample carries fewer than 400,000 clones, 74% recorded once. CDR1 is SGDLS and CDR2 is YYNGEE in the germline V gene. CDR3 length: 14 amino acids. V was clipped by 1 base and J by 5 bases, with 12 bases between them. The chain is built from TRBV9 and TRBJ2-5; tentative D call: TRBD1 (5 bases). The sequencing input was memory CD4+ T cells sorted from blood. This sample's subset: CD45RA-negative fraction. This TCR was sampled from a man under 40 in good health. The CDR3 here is CASSVLGVSETQYF. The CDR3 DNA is TGTGCCAGCAGCGTACTAGGGGTTAGCGAGACCCAGTACTTC.